The clone carrying this T cell receptor beta chain was detected only once. Its antigen is not known. The entry originates in a study of cytomegalovirus exposure and HLA in healthy donors. Findings of the study overall: Later analysis associated a missense DCLRE1C variant with TCR beta V- and J-gene trimming. The study designated about 180 TCR beta chains cytomegalovirus-associated.

With 60 Vbeta and 13 Jbeta primers, the PCR was carried out. Sequencing used immunoSEQ multiplex PCR; TCRdb keeps in-frame clones, though not all of them. Altogether 150,000 to 200,000 clones are present, around 84% being singletons, with the ten largest covering roughly 3%. The CDR3 loop spans 15 amino acids. Germline CDR1 reads SEHNR; CDR2 reads FQNEAQ (reference sequence). The V gene lost 1 base and the J gene lost 4 bases, with 14 bases spanning the gap. The V call is TRBV7-9, the J call TRBJ2-7; tentative D call: TRBD2 (6 bases). Sample: PBMCs. This clonotype was obtained from a woman in her forties in good health and CMV-seronegative. The CDR3 bases are TGTGCCAGCAGCTTAGAACGGGGGAATGGGTACGAGCAGTACTTC. It is translated as CASSLERGNGYEQYF.